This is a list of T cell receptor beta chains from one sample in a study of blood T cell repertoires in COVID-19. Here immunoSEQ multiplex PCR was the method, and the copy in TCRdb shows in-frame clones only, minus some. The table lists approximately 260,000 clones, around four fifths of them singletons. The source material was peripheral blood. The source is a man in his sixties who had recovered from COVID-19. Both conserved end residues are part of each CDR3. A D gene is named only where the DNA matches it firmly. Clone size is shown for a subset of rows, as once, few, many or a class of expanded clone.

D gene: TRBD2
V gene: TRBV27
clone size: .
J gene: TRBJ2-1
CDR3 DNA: TGTGCCAGCAGTCAGGATGGGCGGCTAGCGGGCTTCAATGAGCAGTTCTTC
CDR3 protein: CASSQDGRLAGFNEQFF

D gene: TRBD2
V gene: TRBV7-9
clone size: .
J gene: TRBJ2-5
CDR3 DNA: TGTGCCAGCAGCTTAGCGCGAGGCTGGGGGGGATCGGGAGAGACCCAGTACTTC
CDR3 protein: CASSLARGWGGSGETQYF

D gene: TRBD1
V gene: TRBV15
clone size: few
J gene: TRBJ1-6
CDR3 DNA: TGTGCCACCAGCAGAGGGGACAGATATAATTCACCCCTCCACTTT
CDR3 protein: CATSRGDRYNSPLHF

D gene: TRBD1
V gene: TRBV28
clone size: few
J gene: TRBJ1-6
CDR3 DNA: TGTGCCAGCAGCCCCTGGCAGGGGGATTCACCCCTCCACTTT
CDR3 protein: CASSPWQGDSPLHF

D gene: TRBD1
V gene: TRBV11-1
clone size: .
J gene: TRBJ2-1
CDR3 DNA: TGTGCCAGCAGCTCGCGACAGGGGAGGCACAATGAGCAGTTCTTC
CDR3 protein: CASSSRQGRHNEQFF

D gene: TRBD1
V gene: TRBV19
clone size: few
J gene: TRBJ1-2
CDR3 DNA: TGTGCCAGTAGTATGGGACAGGCCACTCGCTTC
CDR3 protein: CASSMGQATRF

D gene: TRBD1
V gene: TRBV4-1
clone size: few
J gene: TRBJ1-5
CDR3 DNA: TGCGCCAGCAGCCAAACCGGGACAGGGGCCGCGCAGCCCCAGCATTTT
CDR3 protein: CASSQTGTGAAQPQHF

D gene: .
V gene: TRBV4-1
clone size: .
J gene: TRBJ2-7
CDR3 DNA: TGCGCCAGCAGAGCACAGGGCCTCGGGGACGAGCAGTACTTC
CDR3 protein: CASRAQGLGDEQYF

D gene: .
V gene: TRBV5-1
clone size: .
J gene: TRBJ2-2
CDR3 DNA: TGCGCCAGCTGCTTCAGGGTTCCGGACACCGGGGAGCTGTTTTTT
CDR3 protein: CASCFRVPDTGELFF

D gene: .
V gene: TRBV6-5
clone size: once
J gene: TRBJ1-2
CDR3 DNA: TGTGCCAGCACCTCCGATCAGGCCTATGGCTACACCTTC
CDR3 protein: CASTSDQAYGYTF

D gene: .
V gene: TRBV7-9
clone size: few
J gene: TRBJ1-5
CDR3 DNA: TGTGCCAGCAGCCCCTACTCGGAGACGTCCCAGCATTTT
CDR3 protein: CASSPYSETSQHF

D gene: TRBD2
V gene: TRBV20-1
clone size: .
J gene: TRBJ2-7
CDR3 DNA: TGCAGTGCCGGACTAGCCCGCGAGCAGTACTTC
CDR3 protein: CSAGLAREQYF

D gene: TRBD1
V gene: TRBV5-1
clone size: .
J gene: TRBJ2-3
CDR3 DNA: TGCGCCAGCAGCTTCAGGGGGACGGGCACAGATACGCAGTATTTT
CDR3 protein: CASSFRGTGTDTQYF

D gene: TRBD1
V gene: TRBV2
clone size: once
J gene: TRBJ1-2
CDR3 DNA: TGTGCCAGCAGCAAGAAGACAGGGGAGCACTATGGCTACACCTTC
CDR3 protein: CASSKKTGEHYGYTF

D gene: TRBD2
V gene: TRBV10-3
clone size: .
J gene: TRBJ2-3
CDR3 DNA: TGTGCCATCAAGACTAGCGGAATCACAGATACGCAGTATTTT
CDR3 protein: CAIKTSGITDTQYF

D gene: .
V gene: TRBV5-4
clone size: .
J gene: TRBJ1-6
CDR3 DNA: TGTGCCAGCAGCTTGGCGATGAGCTCCTATAATTCACCCCTCCACTTT
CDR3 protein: CASSLAMSSYNSPLHF

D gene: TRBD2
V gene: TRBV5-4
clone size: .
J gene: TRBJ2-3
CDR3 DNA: TGTGCCAGCAGCTTGGCGGCGGGAGGCTCAGATACGCAGTATTTT
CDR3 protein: CASSLAAGGSDTQYF

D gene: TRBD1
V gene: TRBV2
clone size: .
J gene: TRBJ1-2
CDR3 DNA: TGTGCCAGCAGTGTCCCGGGACAGGGGTTATCGTATGGCTACACCTTC
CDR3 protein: CASSVPGQGLSYGYTF

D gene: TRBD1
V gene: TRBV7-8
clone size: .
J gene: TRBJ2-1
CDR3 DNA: TGTGCCAGCAGCTCGCGGACAGGAGACTTATACAATGAGCAGTTCTTC
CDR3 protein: CASSSRTGDLYNEQFF

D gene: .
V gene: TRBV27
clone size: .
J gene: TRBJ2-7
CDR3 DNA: TGTGCCAGCAGTTTTCTGGCGGGGTCCTACGAGCAGTACTTC
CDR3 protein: CASSFLAGSYEQYF

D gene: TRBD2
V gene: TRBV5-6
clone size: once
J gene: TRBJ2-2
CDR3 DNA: TGTGCCAGCAGCCTGCTGGCTAGCGGGGGCCGGGACACCGGGGAGCTGTTTTTT
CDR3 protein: CASSLLASGGRDTGELFF

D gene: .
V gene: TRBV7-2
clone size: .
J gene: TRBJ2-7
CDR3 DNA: TGTGCCAGCAGTTTAAGCGCCTACGAGCAGTACTTC
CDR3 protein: CASSLSAYEQYF

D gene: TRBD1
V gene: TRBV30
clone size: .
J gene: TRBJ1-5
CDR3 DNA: TGTGCCTGGAGTCTGAGACAGGGGGGCAATCAGCCCCAGCATTTT
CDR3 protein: CAWSLRQGGNQPQHF

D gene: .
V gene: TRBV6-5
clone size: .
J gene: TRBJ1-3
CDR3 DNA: TGTGCCAGCAGCCCCGGGTACTCTGGAAACACCATATATTTT
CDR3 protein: CASSPGYSGNTIYF

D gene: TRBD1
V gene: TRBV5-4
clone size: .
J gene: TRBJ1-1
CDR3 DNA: TGTGCCAGCAGCATGACAGGGGGCCTCGGTGAAGCTTTCTTT
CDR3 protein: CASSMTGGLGEAFF

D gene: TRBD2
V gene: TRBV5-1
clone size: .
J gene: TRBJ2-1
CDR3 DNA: TGCGCCAGCAGCTTGGGAGGGACTAGCGGGATCGATGAGCAGTTCTTC
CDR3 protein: CASSLGGTSGIDEQFF

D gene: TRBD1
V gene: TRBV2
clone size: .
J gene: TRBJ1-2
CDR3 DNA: TGTGCCAGCAGTGTAGATCCCGGGACAGGGTTTAGGAGATCTAACTATGGCTACACCTTC
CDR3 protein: CASSVDPGTGFRRSNYGYTF

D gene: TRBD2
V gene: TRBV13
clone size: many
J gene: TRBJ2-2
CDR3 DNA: TGTGCCAGCAGCTTAGTCCTAGGACTAGCCCTTGATGCCGGGGAGCTGTTTTTT
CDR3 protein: CASSLVLGLALDAGELFF

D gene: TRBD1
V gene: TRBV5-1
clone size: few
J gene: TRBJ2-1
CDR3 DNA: TGCGCCAGCAGTCAAGGGACAGAGCGTGTTAATGAGCAGTTCTTC
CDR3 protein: CASSQGTERVNEQFF

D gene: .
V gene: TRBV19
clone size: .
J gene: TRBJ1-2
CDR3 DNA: TGTGCCAGTAGTAACCCCAGTAACGGCTACACCTTC
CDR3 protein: CASSNPSNGYTF

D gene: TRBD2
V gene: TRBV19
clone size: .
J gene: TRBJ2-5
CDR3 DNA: TGTGCCAGTACCATGACTAGCGGGGGCCTGCAGGAGACCCAGTACTTC
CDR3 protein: CASTMTSGGLQETQYF

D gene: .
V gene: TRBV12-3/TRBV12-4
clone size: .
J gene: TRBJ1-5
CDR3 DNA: TGTGCCAGCAGCCCAGGGCATCAGCCCCAGCATTTT
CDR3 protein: CASSPGHQPQHF

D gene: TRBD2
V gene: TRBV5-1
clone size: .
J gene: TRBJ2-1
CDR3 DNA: TGCGCCAGCAGCCCCGGGACTAGCGGGGGGCAGTTCGACAATGAGCAGTTCTTC
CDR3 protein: CASSPGTSGGQFDNEQFF

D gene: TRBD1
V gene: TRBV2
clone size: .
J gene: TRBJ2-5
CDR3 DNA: TGTGCCAGCAGTGATTATAGGACACAGGGGGAGACCCAGTACTTC
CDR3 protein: CASSDYRTQGETQYF

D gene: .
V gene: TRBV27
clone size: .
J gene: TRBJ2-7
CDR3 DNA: TGTGCCAGCAGTCCTCTTCCAGGGATAGCCTACGAGCAGTACTTC
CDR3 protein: CASSPLPGIAYEQYF

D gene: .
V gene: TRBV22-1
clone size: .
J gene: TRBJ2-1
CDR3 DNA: TGTCCTGGGAGCGTCACTAGCGGCCTTTACAATGAGCAGTTCTTC
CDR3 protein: CPGSVTSGLYNEQFF

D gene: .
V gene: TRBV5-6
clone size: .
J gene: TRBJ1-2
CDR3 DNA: TGTGCCAGCAGCTTGTTGGGGCGCAATAACTATGGCTACACCTTC
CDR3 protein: CASSLLGRNNYGYTF

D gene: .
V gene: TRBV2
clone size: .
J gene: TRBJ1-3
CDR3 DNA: TGTGCCAGACGGGGCTCTGGAAACACCATATATTTT
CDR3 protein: CARRGSGNTIYF

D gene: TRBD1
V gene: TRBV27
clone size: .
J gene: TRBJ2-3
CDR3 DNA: TGTGCCAGCAGTTCCTCCGGGACAGGGGGAGATACGCAGTATTTT
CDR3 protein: CASSSSGTGGDTQYF

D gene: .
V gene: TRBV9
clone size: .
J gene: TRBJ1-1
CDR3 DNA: TGTGCCAGCAGCCCCACTACTGAAGCTTTCTTT
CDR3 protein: CASSPTTEAFF

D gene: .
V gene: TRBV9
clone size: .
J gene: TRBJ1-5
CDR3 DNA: TGTGCCAGCAGCGTAGCGGGGGGGACCGGTCAGCCCCAGCATTTT
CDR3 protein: CASSVAGGTGQPQHF

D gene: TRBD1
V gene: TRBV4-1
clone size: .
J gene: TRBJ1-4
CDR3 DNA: TGCGCCAGCAGCCAAGACCCAGGGGGGCCCTTTTCCGAAAAACTGTTTTTT
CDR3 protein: CASSQDPGGPFSEKLFF

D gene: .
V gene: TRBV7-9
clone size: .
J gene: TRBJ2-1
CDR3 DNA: TGTGCCAGCAGCTTAGTTGAGGTTTTTAATGAGCAGTTCTTC
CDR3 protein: CASSLVEVFNEQFF

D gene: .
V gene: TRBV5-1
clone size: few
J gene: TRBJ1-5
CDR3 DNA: TGCGCCAGCAGCCCGGGGGGGAACAATCAGCCCCAGCATTTT
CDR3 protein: CASSPGGNNQPQHF

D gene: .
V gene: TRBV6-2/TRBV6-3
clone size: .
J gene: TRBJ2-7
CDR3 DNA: TGTGCCAGCAGTTTATCAGGGGTCTCCTACGAGCAGTACTTC
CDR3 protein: CASSLSGVSYEQYF

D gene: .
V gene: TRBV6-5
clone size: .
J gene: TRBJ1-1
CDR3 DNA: TGTGCCACCGGTACGGGGAGGAACACTGAAGCTTTCTTT
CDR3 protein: CATGTGRNTEAFF

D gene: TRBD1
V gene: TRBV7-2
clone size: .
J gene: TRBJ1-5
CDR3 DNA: TGTGCCAGCAGCTTAGTAGGGGGCGCGGGTCAGCCCCAGCATTTT
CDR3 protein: CASSLVGGAGQPQHF

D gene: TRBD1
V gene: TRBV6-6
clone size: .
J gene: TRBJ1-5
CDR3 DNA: TGTGCCAGCAGTAACCTCCGGGACAGGGTGAATCAGCCCCAGCATTTT
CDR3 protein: CASSNLRDRVNQPQHF